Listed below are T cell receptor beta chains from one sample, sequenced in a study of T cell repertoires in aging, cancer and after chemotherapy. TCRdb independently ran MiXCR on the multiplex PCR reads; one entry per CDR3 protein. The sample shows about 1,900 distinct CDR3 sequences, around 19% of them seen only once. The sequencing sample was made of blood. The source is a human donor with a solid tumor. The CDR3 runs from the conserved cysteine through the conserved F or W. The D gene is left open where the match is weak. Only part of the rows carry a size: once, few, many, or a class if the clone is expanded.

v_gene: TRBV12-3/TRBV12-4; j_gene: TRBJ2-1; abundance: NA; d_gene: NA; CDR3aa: CAISARPSAQCF; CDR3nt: TGTGCCATCAGTGCGCGCCCGTCGGCGCAGTGCTTC
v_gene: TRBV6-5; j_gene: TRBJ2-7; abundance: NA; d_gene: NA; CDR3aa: CASKGSYEQYF; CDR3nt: TGTGCCAGCAAGGGCTCCTACGAGCAGTACTTC
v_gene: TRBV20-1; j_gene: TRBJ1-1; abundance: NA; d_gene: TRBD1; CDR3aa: CSAPGTGVYTEAFF; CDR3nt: TGCAGTGCTCCCGGGACAGGGGTCTACACTGAAGCTTTCTTT
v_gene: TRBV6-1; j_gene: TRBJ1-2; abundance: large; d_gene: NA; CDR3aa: CASSEEGHTF; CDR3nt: TGTGCCAGCAGTGAAGAGGGTCACACCTTC
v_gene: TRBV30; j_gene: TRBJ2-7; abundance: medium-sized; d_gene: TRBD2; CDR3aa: CAWSPRWIAGAWTYEQYF; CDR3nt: TGTGCCTGGAGTCCCCGGTGGATAGCGGGAGCTTGGACCTACGAGCAGTACTTC
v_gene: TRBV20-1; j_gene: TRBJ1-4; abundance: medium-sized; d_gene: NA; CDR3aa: CSWQDGQGEKLFF; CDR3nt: TGCAGCTGGCAGGATGGGCAGGGTGAAAAACTGTTTTTT
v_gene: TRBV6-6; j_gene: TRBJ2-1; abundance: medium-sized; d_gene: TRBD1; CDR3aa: CASSGTDYEQFF; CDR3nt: TGTGCCAGCAGCGGGACAGACTATGAGCAGTTCTTC
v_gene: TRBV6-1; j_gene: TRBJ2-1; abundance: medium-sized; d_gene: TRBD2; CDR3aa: CASRITIAGGFYNEQFF; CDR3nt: TGTGCCAGCAGGATTACTATAGCGGGAGGGTTTTACAATGAGCAGTTCTTC
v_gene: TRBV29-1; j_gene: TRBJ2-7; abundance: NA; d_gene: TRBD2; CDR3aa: CSVESLAGDEQYF; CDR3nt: TGCAGCGTTGAGAGCCTAGCGGGCGACGAGCAGTACTTC
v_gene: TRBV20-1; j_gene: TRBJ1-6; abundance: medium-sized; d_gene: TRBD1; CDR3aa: CSAYRGLGSPLHF; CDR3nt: TGCAGTGCTTACAGGGGGCTAGGTTCACCCCTCCACTTT
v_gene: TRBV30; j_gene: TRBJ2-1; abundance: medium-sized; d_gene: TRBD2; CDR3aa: CAWWGRGKDNEQFF; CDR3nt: TGTGCCTGGTGGGGGAGGGGAAAGGACAATGAGCAGTTCTTC
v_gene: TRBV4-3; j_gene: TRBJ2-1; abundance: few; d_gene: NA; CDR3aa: CASSPEVDRYNEQFF; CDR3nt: TGTGCCAGCAGTCCTGAAGTAGACCGCTACAATGAGCAGTTCTTC
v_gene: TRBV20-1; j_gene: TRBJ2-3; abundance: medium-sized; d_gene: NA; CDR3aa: CSARPRTADTQYF; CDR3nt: TGCAGTGCTAGACCACGAACGGCAGATACGCAGTATTTT
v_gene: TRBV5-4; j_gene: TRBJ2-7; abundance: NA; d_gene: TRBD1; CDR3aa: CASSSPGTGDYEQYF; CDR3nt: TGTGCCAGCAGCTCACCAGGAACAGGGGACTACGAGCAGTACTTC
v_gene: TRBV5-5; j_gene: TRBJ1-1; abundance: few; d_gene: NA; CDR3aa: CASSLPTVVNTEAFF; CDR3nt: TGTGCCAGCAGCTTACCGACAGTTGTAAACACTGAAGCTTTCTTT
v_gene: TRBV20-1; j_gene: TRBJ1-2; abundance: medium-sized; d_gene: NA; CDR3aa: CSAASAGDYGYTF; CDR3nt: TGCAGTGCCGCGTCGGCAGGGGACTATGGCTACACCTTC
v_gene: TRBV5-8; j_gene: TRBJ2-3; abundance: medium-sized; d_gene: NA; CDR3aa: CASSYGDTQYF; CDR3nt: TGTGCCAGCAGCTACGGAGATACGCAGTATTTT
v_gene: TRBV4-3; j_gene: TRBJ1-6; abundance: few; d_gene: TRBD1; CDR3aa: CASSQETGGIYNSPLHF; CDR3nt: TGTGCCAGCAGCCAAGAGACAGGGGGCATATATAATTCACCCCTCCACTTT
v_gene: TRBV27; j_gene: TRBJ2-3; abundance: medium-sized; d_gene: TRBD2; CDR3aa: CASKGQERGTQYF; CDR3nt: TGTGCCAGCAAGGGGCAGGAGCGGGGCACGCAGTATTTT
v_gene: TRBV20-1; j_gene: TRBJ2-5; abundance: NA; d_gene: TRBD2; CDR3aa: CSAILTSGGAGETQYF; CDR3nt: TGCAGTGCTATCTTGACTAGCGGGGGGGCCGGAGAGACCCAGTACTTC
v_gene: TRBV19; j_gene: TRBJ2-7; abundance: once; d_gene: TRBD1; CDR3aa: CASSIGTGSYEQYF; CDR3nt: TGTGCCAGTAGTATCGGGACAGGGTCCTACGAGCAGTACTTC
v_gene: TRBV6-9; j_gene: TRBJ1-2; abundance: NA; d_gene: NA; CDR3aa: CASSTPSNYGYTF; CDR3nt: TGTGCCAGCAGTACCCCCTCTAACTATGGCTACACCTTC
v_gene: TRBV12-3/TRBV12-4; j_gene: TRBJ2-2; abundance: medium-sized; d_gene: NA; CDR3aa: CASSLDETGELFF; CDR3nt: TGTGCCAGCAGTCTGGACGAGACCGGGGAGCTGTTTTTT
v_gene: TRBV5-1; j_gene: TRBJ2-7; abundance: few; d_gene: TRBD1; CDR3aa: CASSSPPDREYSYEQYF; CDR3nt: TGCGCCAGCAGCTCTCCACCGGACAGGGAATACTCCTACGAGCAGTACTTC